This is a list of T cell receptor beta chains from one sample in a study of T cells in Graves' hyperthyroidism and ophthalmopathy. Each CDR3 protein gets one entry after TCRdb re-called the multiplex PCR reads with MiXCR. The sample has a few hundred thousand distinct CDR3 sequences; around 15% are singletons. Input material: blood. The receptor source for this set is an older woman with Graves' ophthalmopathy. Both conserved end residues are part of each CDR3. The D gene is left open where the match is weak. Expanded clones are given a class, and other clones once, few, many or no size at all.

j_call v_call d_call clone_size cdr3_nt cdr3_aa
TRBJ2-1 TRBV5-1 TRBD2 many TGCGCCAGCAGCTTTAGCGGGAGCGACCGTGGGGAGCAGTTCTTC CASSFSGSDRGEQFF
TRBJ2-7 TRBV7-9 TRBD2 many TGTGCCAGCAGCAAAGCGGGAGGGAGTACCTACGAGCAGTACTTC CASSKAGGSTYEQYF
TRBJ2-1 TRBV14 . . TGTGCCCCCCCTGGCGGGAAAGGCGGCACTAGGGAGCAGTTCTTC CAPPGGKGGTREQFF
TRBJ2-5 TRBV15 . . TGTGCCACCAGCAGTCGGGCCGGTAGAGGTCAAGAGACCCAGTACTTC CATSSRAGRGQETQYF
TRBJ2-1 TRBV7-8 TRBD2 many TGTGCCAGCAGCCTCCCCCATCGGGCTAGCGGGCTTTACAATGAGCAGTTCTTC CASSLPHRASGLYNEQFF
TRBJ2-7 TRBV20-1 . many TGCAGTGCTCCAACACAGAGTTACTACGAGCAGTACTTC CSAPTQSYYEQYF
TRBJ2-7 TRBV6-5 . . TGTGCCAGCAGTTGGGACCGGGCCAACGAGCAGTACTTC CASSWDRANEQYF
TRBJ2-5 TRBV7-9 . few TGTGCCAGCAGCCCCTGGACTGTCCAAGAGACCCAGTACTTC CASSPWTVQETQYF
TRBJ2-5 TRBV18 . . TGTGCCAGCTCACCGGGACTGGCTAACCCCAGGGGGGAGACCCAGTACTTC CASSPGLANPRGETQYF
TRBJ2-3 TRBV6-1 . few TGTGCCAGCAGTGAGAGGGGTACGCAGTATTTT CASSERGTQYF
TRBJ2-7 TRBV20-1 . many TGCAGTGGCTCTTGGGCCTACGAGCAGTACTTC CSGSWAYEQYF
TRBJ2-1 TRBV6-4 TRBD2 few TGTGCCAGCAGTGAATTAGCGGGAGTCGAGGACAACAATGAGCAGTTCTTC CASSELAGVEDNNEQFF
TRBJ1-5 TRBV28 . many TGTGCCAGCAGTTACCCCAACAGCAATCAGCCCCAGCATTTT CASSYPNSNQPQHF
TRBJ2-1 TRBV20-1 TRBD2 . TGCAGTGCTGGCTCCCCCGGGACTAGTAATAATGAGCAGTTCTTC CSAGSPGTSNNEQFF
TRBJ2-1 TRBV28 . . TGTGCCAGCAGGGATGGACCGACCTCCTACAATGAGCAGTTCTTC CASRDGPTSYNEQFF
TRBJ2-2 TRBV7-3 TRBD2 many TGTGCCAGCAGTTTTAGCGGGAGAGGCACCGGGGAGCTGTTTTTT CASSFSGRGTGELFF
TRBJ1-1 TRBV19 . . TGTGCCAGCCGAGATCCCGGCACTGAAGCTTTCTTT CASRDPGTEAFF
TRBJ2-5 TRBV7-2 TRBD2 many TGTGCCAGCAGCTTAGCAGGACTAGCAGAGGAGACCCAGTACTTC CASSLAGLAEETQYF
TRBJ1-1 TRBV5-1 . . TGCGCCAGCAGCTTGCTTTTGTCCGGGAGTGAAGCTCTCTTT CASSLLLSGSEALF
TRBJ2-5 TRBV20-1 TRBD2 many TGCAGTGCACAACTAGCGGGACAAGAGACCCAGTACTTC CSAQLAGQETQYF
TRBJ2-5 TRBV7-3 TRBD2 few TGTGCCAGCAGCGCCACTAGCGGGGGCCAGGAGACCCAGTACTTC CASSATSGGQETQYF
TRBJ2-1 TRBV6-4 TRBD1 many TGTGCCAGCAGCGAACGGGACAGTGGTATTCACAATGAGCAGTTCTTC CASSERDSGIHNEQFF
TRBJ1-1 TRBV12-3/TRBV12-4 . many TGTGCCAGCAGCCCCAGACCCCTGACTGAAGCTTTCTTT CASSPRPLTEAFF
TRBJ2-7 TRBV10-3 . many TGTGCCATTTCCCCTGGGGCGCCGGACGAGCAGTACTTC CAISPGAPDEQYF
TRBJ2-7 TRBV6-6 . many TGTGCCAGCAGTTACTCACCGGGTAACTACGAGCAGTACTTC CASSYSPGNYEQYF
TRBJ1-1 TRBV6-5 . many TGTGCCAGCAGTTACTCGGGGAGGGGTCCTTGGACTGAAGCTTTCTTT CASSYSGRGPWTEAFF
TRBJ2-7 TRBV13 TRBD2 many TGTGCCAGCAGCTTAAGGGGTAGACTAGCGGGTCAATACGAGCAGTACTTC CASSLRGRLAGQYEQYF
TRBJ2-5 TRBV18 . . TGTGCCAGCTCACCGAAGGGAAGGGAGACCCAGTACTTC CASSPKGRETQYF
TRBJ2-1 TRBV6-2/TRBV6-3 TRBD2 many TGTGCCAGCACCTCCCACCCCGGGAGGGACTCCTACAATGAGCAGTTCTTC CASTSHPGRDSYNEQFF
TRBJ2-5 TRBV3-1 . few TGTGCCAGCAGCAGCCATACTTTAGGGTGGGGAGAGACCCAGTACTTC CASSSHTLGWGETQYF
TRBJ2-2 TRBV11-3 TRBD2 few TGTGCCAGCAGCTTAGGGACTAGCGCGAGCACCGGGGAGCTGTTTTTT CASSLGTSASTGELFF
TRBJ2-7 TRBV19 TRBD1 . TGTGCCACCCGAGATGAAGACAGGGGACTCTACGAGCAGTACTTC CATRDEDRGLYEQYF
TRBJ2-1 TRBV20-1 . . TGCAGTGCTATCGGCGTAAATGAGCAGTTCTTC CSAIGVNEQFF
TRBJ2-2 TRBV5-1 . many TGCGCCAGCAGCCGCAGTTGGGACTCGAACACCGGGGAGCTGTTTTTT CASSRSWDSNTGELFF
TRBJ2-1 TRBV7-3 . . TGTGCCAGCAGCTTAAACGGATACAATGAGCAGTTCTTC CASSLNGYNEQFF